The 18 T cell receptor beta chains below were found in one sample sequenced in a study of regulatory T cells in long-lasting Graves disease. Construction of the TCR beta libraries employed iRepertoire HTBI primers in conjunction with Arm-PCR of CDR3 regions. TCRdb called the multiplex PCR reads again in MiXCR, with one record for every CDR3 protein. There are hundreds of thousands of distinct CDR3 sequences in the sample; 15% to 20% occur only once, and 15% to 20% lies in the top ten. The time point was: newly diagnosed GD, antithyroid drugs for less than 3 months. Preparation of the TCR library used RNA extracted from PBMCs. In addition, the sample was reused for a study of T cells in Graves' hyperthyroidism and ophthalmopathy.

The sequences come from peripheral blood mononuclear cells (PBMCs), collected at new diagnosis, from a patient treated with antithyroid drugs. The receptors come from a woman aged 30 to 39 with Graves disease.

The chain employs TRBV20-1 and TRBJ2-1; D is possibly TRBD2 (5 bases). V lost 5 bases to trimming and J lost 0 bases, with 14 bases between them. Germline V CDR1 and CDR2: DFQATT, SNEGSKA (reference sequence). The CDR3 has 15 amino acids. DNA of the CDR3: TGCAGTGCTGGTGGAGGCGCAAACTCCTACAATGAGCAGTTCTTC. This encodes CSAGGGANSYNEQFF.

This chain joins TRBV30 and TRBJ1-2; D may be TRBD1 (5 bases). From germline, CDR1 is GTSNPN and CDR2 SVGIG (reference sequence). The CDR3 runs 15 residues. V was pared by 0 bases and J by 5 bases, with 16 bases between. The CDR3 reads CAWSVPVIGGYGYTF. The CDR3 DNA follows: TGTGCCTGGAGTGTACCGGTAATTGGGGGTTATGGCTACACCTTC.

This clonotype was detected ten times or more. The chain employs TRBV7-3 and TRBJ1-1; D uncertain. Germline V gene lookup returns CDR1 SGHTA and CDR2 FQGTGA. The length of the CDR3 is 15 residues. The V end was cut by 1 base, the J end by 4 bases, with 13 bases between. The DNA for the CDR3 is TGTGCCAGCAGCTTAAGCGGAGGGAGTAGCACTGAAGCTTTCTTT. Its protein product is CASSLSGGSSTEAFF.

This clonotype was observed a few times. The CDR3 sequence is CATSRKGTPIYNEQFF. The CDR3 DNA reads TGTGCCACCAGCAGAAAAGGGACACCAATCTACAATGAGCAGTTCTTC. The V gene is TRBV15, the J gene TRBJ2-1, with TRBD1 as a possible D gene (6 bases). V lost 2 bases to trimming and J lost 3 bases, with 14 bases between them. The CDR3 sequence is 16 residues long. Germline CDR1 is LNHNV and CDR2 is YYDKDF (reference sequence).

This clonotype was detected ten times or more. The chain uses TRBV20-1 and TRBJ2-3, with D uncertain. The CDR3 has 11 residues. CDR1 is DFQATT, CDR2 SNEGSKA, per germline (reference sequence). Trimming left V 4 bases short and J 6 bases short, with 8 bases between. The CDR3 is CSATTLDTQYF. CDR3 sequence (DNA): TGCAGTGCTACCACGCTGGATACGCAGTATTTT.

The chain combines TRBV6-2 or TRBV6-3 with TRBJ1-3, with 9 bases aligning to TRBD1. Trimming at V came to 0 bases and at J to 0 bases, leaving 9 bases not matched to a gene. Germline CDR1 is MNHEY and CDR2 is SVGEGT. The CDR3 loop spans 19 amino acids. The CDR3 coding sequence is TGTGCCAGCAGTTACTCACTCCGGGACAGGGCGATCTCTGGAAACACCATATATTTT. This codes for CASSYSLRDRAISGNTIYF.

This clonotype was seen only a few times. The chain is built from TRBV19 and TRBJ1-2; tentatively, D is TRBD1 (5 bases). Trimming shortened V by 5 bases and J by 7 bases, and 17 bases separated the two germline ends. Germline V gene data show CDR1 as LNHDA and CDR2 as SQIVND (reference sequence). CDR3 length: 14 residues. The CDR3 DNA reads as TGTGCCAGTAGTCGGGACTCGGCATCGGGTGGCTACACCTTC. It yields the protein CASSRDSASGGYTF.

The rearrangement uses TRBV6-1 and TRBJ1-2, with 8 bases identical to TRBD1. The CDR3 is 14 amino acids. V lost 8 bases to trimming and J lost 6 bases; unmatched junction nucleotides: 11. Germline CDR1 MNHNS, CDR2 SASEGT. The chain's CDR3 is CASLTGALWNGYTF. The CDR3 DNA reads TGTGCCAGCCTGACAGGGGCCCTCTGGAATGGCTACACCTTC.

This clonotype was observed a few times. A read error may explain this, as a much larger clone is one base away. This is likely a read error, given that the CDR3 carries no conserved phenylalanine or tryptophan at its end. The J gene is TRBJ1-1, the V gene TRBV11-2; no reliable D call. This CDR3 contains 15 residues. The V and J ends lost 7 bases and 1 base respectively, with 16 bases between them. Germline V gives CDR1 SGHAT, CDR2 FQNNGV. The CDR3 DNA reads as TGTGCCAGCACTCCTAGGTGGGGTAAGAACACTGAAGCTTTCTCT. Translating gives CASTPRWGKNTEAFS.

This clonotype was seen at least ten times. This CDR3 reads CASRGQGDQPQHF. The CDR3 DNA reads TGTGCCAGCCGGGGACAGGGGGATCAGCCCCAGCATTTT. The gene calls are TRBV2 and TRBJ1-5, with TRBD1 identical over 11 bases. This CDR3 has 13 amino acids. V dropped 8 bases and J dropped 5; count of bases not matched to a gene: 2. Germline V gene data show CDR1 as SNHLY and CDR2 as FYNNEI.

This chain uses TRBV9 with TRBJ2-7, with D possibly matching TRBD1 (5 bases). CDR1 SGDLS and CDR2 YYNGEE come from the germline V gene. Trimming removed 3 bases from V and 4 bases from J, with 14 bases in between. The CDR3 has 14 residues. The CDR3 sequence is CASSDNDRTYEQYF. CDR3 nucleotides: TGTGCCAGCAGCGACAACGACAGAACATACGAGCAGTACTTC.

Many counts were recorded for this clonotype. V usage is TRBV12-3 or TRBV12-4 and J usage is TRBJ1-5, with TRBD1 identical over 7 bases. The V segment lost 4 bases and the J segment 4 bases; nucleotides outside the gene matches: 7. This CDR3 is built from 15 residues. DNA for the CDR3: TGTGCCAGCAGTTCGCTCAGGGGGATAAATCAGCCCCAGCATTTT. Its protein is CASSSLRGINQPQHF.

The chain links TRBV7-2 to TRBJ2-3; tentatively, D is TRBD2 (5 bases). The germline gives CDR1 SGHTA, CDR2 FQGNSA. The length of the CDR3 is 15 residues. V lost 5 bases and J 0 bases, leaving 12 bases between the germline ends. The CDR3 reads CASSPRRRSTDTQYF. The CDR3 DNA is TGTGCCAGCAGCCCCAGGAGGAGGAGCACAGATACGCAGTATTTT.

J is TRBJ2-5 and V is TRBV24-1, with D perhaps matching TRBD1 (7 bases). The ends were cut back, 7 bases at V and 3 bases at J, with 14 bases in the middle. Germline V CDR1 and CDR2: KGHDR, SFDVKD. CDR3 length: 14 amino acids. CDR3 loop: CATRADREEETQYF. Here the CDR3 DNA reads TGTGCCACCAGAGCCGACAGGGAGGAAGAGACCCAGTACTTC.

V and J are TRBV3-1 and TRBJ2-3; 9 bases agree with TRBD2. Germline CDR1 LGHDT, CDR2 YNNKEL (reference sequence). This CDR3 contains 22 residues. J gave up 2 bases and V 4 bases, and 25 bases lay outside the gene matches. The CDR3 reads CASSRQSYDSGRPQGTTDTQYF. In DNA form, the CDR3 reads TGTGCCAGCAGCCGGCAATCCTATGACAGCGGGAGGCCACAGGGAACCACAGATACGCAGTATTTT.

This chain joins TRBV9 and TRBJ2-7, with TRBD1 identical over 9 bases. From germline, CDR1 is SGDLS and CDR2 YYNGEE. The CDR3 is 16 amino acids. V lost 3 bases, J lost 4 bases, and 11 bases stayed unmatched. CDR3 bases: TGTGCCAGCAGCGCCCAGCCGGGACAGGGAGAATACGAGCAGTACTTC. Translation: CASSAQPGQGEYEQYF. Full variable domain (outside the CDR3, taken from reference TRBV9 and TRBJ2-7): DSGVTQTPKHLITATGQRVTLRCSPRSGDLSVYWYQQSLDQGLQFLIQYYNGEERAKGNILERFSAQQFPDLHSELNLSSLELGDSALYFCASSAQPGQGEYEQYFGPGTRLTVT.

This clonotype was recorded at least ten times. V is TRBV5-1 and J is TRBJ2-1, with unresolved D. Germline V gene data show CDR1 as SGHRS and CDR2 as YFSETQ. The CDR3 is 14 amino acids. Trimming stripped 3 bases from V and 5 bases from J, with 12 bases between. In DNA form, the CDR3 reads TGCGCCAGCAGCTCCGGTACGGGCGACAATGAGCAGTTCTTC. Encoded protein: CASSSGTGDNEQFF. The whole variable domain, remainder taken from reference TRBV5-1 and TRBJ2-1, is KAGVTQTPRYLIKTRGQQVTLSCSPISGHRSVSWYQQTPGQGLQFLFEYFSETQRNKGNFPGRFSGRQFSNSRSEMNVSTLELGDSALYLCASSSGTGDNEQFFGPGTRLTVL.

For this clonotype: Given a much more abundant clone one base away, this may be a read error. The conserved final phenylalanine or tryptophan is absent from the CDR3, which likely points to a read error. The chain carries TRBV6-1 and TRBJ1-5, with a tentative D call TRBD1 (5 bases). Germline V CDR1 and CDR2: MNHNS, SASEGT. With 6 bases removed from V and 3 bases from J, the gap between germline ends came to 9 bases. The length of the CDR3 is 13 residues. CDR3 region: CASSGGVNQPQHS. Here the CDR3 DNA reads TGTGCCAGCAGCGGGGGAGTCAATCAGCCCCAGCATTCT.